Below, 8 T cell receptor beta chains from the same sample are listed, as sequenced in a study of T cells in Graves' hyperthyroidism and ophthalmopathy. RNA transcripts provided the source from which TCR beta CDR3 regions were amplified. With the HTBI primer set, the TCR CDR3 went through a first round of RT-PCR. TCRdb used MiXCR to reprocess the multiplex PCR reads, holding one entry per CDR3 protein. The table has around 600,000 distinct CDR3 sequences, less than 20% seen once. Sequencing used blood. The receptor source for this set is a woman between 25 and 40 years old with Graves' hyperthyroidism.

In this sample, this clonotype turned up a few times. The rearrangement joins TRBV29-1 to TRBJ2-1; D unresolved. The V and J ends lost 0 bases and 6 bases respectively, with 9 bases between them. Germline CDR1 and CDR2: SQVTM and ANQGSEA. CDR3 length: 13 residues. The CDR3 sequence: CSVEDTGSNEQFF. DNA of the CDR3: TGCAGCGTTGAAGATACGGGTAGCAATGAGCAGTTCTTC.

This rearrangement joins TRBV28 to TRBJ2-7, with 7 bases aligning to TRBD2. J lost 2 bases, V lost 4 bases, and 8 bases had no gene match. CDR1 and CDR2 from the germline V gene are MDHEN and SYDVKM. The CDR3 is 15 residues long. The CDR3 loop reads CASSSGASGTYEQYF. As DNA, the CDR3 is TGTGCCAGCAGTTCGGGAGCTAGCGGCACCTACGAGCAGTACTTC.

This clonotype came up many times. This sequence joins TRBV7-6 and TRBJ2-3, with D possibly being TRBD2 (5 bases). CDR3 length: 14 residues. Germline V gene data show CDR1 as SGHVS and CDR2 as FNYEAQ. V was shortened by 5 bases and J by 1 base, with 10 bases between the two germline ends. The CDR3 bases are TGTGCCAGCAGCCCACTAGGAGGCACAGATACGCAGTATTTT. It specifies CASSPLGGTDTQYF.

This clonotype has a count of ten or more. The CDR3 region has the DNA TGTGCCAGCAGCTCCCAAGGCGGGGGGACAGATACGCAGTATTTT. Its protein is CASSSQGGGTDTQYF. The chain carries TRBV7-3 and TRBJ2-3; the match to TRBD2 covers 8 bases. Per the germline V gene, CDR1 is SGHTA and CDR2 is FQGTGA. The V gene end was trimmed by 4 bases and the J gene end by 3 bases; junction bases not matched to a gene: 6. The CDR3 length is 15 residues. Supplemented by reference TRBV7-3 and TRBJ2-3, the full variable domain reads GAGVSQTPSNKVTEKGKYVELRCDPISGHTALYWYRQSLGQGPEFLIYFQGTGAADDSGLPNDRFFAVRPEGSVSTLKIQRTERGDSAVYLCASSSQGGGTDTQYFGPGTRLTVL.

This clonotype was observed many times. This chain uses TRBV12-3 or TRBV12-4 with TRBJ1-5; tentative D call: TRBD1 (5 bases). The CDR3 length is 16 residues. Trimming removed 3 bases at V and 0 bases at J, with 12 bases between. The CDR3 nucleotides are TGTGCCAGCAGTTTTCAGACAGTTTATAGCAATCAGCCCCAGCATTTT. Its translation: CASSFQTVYSNQPQHF.

This clonotype was seen ten or more times. The genes are TRBV28 and TRBJ2-1, with D possibly TRBD1 on 7 matching bases. Germline CDR1 and CDR2: MDHEN and SYDVKM. The CDR3 contains 15 residues. The V end was cut by 7 bases, the J end by 2 bases, with 15 bases between. CDR3 sequence reads: CASTRAGGTYNEQFF. The DNA for the CDR3 is TGTGCCAGCACTAGGGCAGGGGGGACCTACAATGAGCAGTTCTTC. The full variable domain, in which reference TRBV28 and TRBJ2-1 provide the parts outside the CDR3, is DVKVTQSSRYLVKRTGEKVFLECVQDMDHENMFWYRQDPGLGLRLIYFSYDVKMKEKGDIPEGYSVSREKKERFSLILESASTNQTSMYLCASTRAGGTYNEQFFGPGTRLTVL.

There are many counts of this clonotype. The chain couples TRBV12-3 or TRBV12-4 to TRBJ2-3; D gene unclear. There are 12 residues in the CDR3. The V and J ends lost 6 bases and 8 bases respectively, with 12 bases between them. The chain's CDR3 is CASSIPHGTQYF. The DNA of the CDR3 is TGTGCCAGCAGCATACCCCACGGTACGCAGTATTTT.

This sequence joins TRBV10-3 and TRBJ2-1; D is possibly TRBD2 (5 bases). Per the germline V gene, CDR1 is ENHRY and CDR2 is SYGVKD. CDR3 length equals 14 residues. V lost 6 bases and J 3 bases, leaving 12 bases between the germline ends. CDR3 coding DNA: TGTGCCATCAGCTTCCGGGGAGTCTACAATGAGCAGTTCTTC. Protein: CAISFRGVYNEQFF.